These 7 T cell receptor beta chains share one sample of origin, sequenced in a study of read filtering for tumor transcriptome and immune sequencing. From around 0.4 ug of RNA, a library with molecular barcoded alpha/delta and beta/gamma adaptors was made. TCRdb reprocessed the reads with MiXCR, giving one entry per CDR3 protein. This sample has 85,000 or so distinct CDR3 sequences, with around an eighth found just once. Sequenced: a population of CD138-negative cells sorted from bone marrow. The origin of the receptors is a donor aged 40 or older with multiple myeloma.

Ten or more counts support this clonotype. The chain is built from TRBV19 and TRBJ2-4; the match to TRBD1 covers 7 bases. The CDR3 loop spans 14 amino acids. With 6 bases clipped from V and 8 bases from J, the junction kept 10 bases outside the gene matches. Germline V CDR1 and CDR2: LNHDA, SQIVND (reference sequence). Written as DNA, the CDR3 is TGTGCCAGTAGCCATACAGGGGCCGGGGACATTCAGTACTTC. Translated, it gives CASSHTGAGDIQYF.

This clonotype was seen ten or more times. The chain is built from TRBV4-1 and TRBJ2-1; 7 bases fit TRBD2. With 5 bases clipped from V and 0 bases from J, the junction kept 7 bases outside the gene matches. This CDR3 comprises 16 residues. Germline-derived CDR1 and CDR2 are MGHRA and YSYEKL. In nucleotides, the CDR3 is TGCGCCAGCAGCTCTCCTAGCGGAAGCTCCTACAATGAGCAGTTCTTC. This translates into CASSSPSGSSYNEQFF.

This clonotype has at least ten counts. The rearrangement uses TRBV11-3 and TRBJ2-7; 8 nucleotides agree with TRBD1. This CDR3 is 14 amino acids long. Germline CDR1 and CDR2: SGHNT and YENEEA. Unmatched junction bases numbered 10, after V lost 7 bases and J lost 5 bases. CDR3 amino acids: CASTVQGAMNEQYF. As DNA, the CDR3 is TGTGCCAGCACGGTGCAGGGGGCTATGAACGAGCAGTACTTC.

This clonotype was detected many times. The genes are TRBV5-1 and TRBJ2-6; D unresolved. The CDR3 totals 16 residues. Trimming took off 5 bases at V and 0 bases at J, with 12 bases between the two ends. Germline V gene data show CDR1 as SGHRS and CDR2 as YFSETQ. CDR3 sequence (DNA): TGCGCCAGCAGACCCGCAACAGTCTCTGGGGCCAACGTCCTGACTTTC. Its translation is CASRPATVSGANVLTF.

Notes on this clonotype: This is likely a read error, given that the CDR3 carries no conserved phenylalanine or tryptophan at its end. The rearrangement uses TRBV28 and TRBJ2-2; no firm D call. V lost 11 bases to trimming and J lost 1 base, with 11 bases between them. Germline assignment: CDR1 MDHEN and CDR2 SYDVKM. The CDR3 runs to 13 residues. The CDR3 nucleotides are TGTGCCGGCAAGGGTAGGAACACCGGGGAGCTGTTTTCT. Its protein product is CAGKGRNTGELFS.

The table lists this clonotype with many counts. The chain couples TRBV5-1 to TRBJ2-7; D remains unclear. The germline V gene encodes CDR1 SGHRS and CDR2 YFSETQ. Deletions cut 5 bases from V and 2 bases from J, with 14 bases between. The CDR3 is 14 residues long. The CDR3 region is CASRATPETYEQYF. CDR3 bases: TGCGCCAGCAGGGCGACCCCCGAAACCTACGAGCAGTACTTC.

This clonotype occurred many times. V gene TRBV12-3 or TRBV12-4 combines with J gene TRBJ1-1, with D unresolved. The CDR3 is 13 amino acids. Trimming took 6 bases from V and 1 from J, leaving 9 bases between them. The CDR3 DNA sequence: TGTGCCAGCAGGGAACAGACGAACACTGAAGCTTTCTTT. This encodes CASREQTNTEAFF.